This passage covers 5 T cell receptor beta chains from one sample sequenced in a study of OX40 agonist ivuxolimab in advanced cancers. The library relied on the immunoSEQ multiplex PCR assay. Drawn from immuneACCESS, this table holds only the in-frame rearrangements with V and J called that TCRdb kept. Clones are partly lost; checked studies trace under half to an unresolved V gene and leave the rest unexplained. Within this sample are 80,000 to 100,000 clones, with approximately 87% of them counted one time only. The ten largest account for approximately 5.7% of the sample. The sequencing used CD4+ or CD8+ T cells sorted from blood, collected in a trial of the OX40 agonist ivuxolimab. These receptors originate from an adult with an advanced solid tumor such as melanoma, head and neck, liver or kidney cancer.

In its sample, this clone was seen a few times. The rearrangement joins TRBV6-5 to TRBJ1-6; weak D call: TRBD1 (6 bases). Germline V gene data show CDR1 as MNHEY and CDR2 as SVGAGI. The ends were cut back, 7 bases at V and 8 bases at J, with 18 bases in the middle. This CDR3 has 15 residues. For the CDR3, the DNA is TGTGCCAGCAAAGCCGGGGGCAGATTTGATTCACCCCTCCACTTT. This translates into CASKAGGRFDSPLHF.

CDR3 bases: TGTGCCAGCAGTTCCGGGGCGGCAGGGACAGCTCTAATCGAGCAGTACTTC. It encodes CASSSGAAGTALIEQYF. The rearrangement uses TRBV28 and TRBJ2-7, with TRBD1 matching 7 bases. The CDR3 length is 17 residues. CDR1 and CDR2 from the germline V gene are MDHEN and SYDVKM. V trimming: 4 bases; J trimming: 6 bases; junction bases outside the gene matches: 18.

The chain uses TRBV15 and TRBJ2-1; D uncertain. Trimming cost V 4 bases and J 9 bases, with 13 bases left between them. CDR3 length equals 13 residues. In germline, CDR1 is LNHNV, CDR2 YYDKDF (reference sequence). The CDR3 DNA sequence: TGTGCCACCAGCAAGGGTTTTTTGCGTGAGCAGTTCTTC. This encodes CATSKGFLREQFF.

The CDR3: CASSPRYPSLGEQYF. The CDR3 nucleotides are TGTGCCAGCAGCCCTCGGTACCCTAGTTTGGGGGAGCAGTACTTC. The chain uses TRBV14 and TRBJ2-7; D gene uncertain. Per germline, CDR1 SGHDN and CDR2 FVKESK. The length of the CDR3 is 15 residues. The ends were cut back, 4 bases at V and 7 bases at J, with 20 bases in the middle.

The chain is built from TRBV6-6 and TRBJ2-1; D perhaps matches TRBD1 (7 bases). V was cut by 6 bases and J by 10 bases, with 13 bases left in between. Germline loops: CDR1 MNHNY, CDR2 SVGAGI (reference sequence). The CDR3 has 12 amino acids. The CDR3 loop is CASSQTGREQFF. Written as DNA, the CDR3 is TGTGCCAGCAGCCAGACAGGGAGGGAGCAGTTCTTC.